The 22 T cell receptor beta chains below all came from one sample that was sequenced in a study of regulatory T cells. Study-level points and caveats: In CD3G-deficient patients, conventional CD4+ T cells were enriched for hydrophobic CDR3 residues at positions 6 and 7.

The PCR used 52 TRBV and 13 TRBJ primers. TCRdb keeps only in-frame clones here, not all; method: immunoSEQ multiplex PCR. The sample contains more than 25,000 clones, approximately 90% of which appear only once. No antigen is known for these receptors. The sequencing input was conventional CD4+ T cells sorted from blood. The receptors shown here come from a person aged 18 to 30 with CD3G deficiency.

In nucleotides, the CDR3 is TGTGCCAGCAGCCCTAGCGCAGGGACTGAAGCTTTCTTT. It specifies CASSPSAGTEAFF. The V and J genes are TRBV7-8 and TRBJ1-1; D is possibly TRBD1 (5 bases). Per the germline V gene, CDR1 is SGHVS and CDR2 is FQNEAQ. Trimming removed 5 bases from V and 5 bases from J, with 12 bases in between. The CDR3 totals 13 residues.

This chain connects TRBV6-1 to TRBJ2-3; TRBD1 is a possible D gene (5 bases). The CDR3 is made up of 15 amino acids. V was cut by 3 bases and J by 2 bases, with 12 bases left in between. Germline values: CDR1 MNHNS, CDR2 SASEGT. Here the CDR3 DNA reads TGTGCCAGCAGTGACCGACAGAGGAACACAGATACGCAGTATTTT. Amino acids: CASSDRQRNTDTQYF.

The rearrangement joins TRBV6-6 to TRBJ1-5; D is perhaps TRBD1 (5 bases). Looked up from germline, CDR1 is MNHNY and CDR2 is SVGAGI (reference sequence). V lost 8 bases and J lost 9, with 17 bases in between. The length of the CDR3 is 13 residues. The CDR3 nucleotides are TGTGCCAGCGGGCGGACCGAGCAGGGGCCCCAGCATTTT. It yields the protein CASGRTEQGPQHF.

This CDR3 reads CASSARDRVTGNTIYF. CDR3 nucleotides: TGTGCCAGCAGCGCGCGGGACAGGGTAACCGGAAACACCATATATTTT. The chain joins TRBV7-6 to TRBJ1-3; 9 bases map to TRBD1. Germline V gives CDR1 SGHVS, CDR2 FNYEAQ. With 5 bases clipped from V and 4 bases from J, the junction kept 9 bases outside the gene matches. The CDR3 covers 16 residues.

This chain joins TRBV5-1 and TRBJ2-7; 7 nucleotides agree with TRBD1. Unmatched junction bases numbered 9, after V lost 4 bases and J lost 5 bases. CDR3 length: 14 residues. CDR1 and CDR2 (germline): SGHRS, YFSETQ. CDR3 DNA: TGCGCCAGCAGCCGAGGGGGCGACGTGAACGAGCAGTACTTC. Amino acid sequence: CASSRGGDVNEQYF.

The rearrangement links TRBV28 to TRBJ2-1; 10 nucleotides match TRBD2. With V trimmed by 4 bases and J by 4 bases, 7 bases remained unmatched. The CDR3 is made up of 16 amino acids. Germline CDR1 reads MDHEN; CDR2 reads SYDVKM. The CDR3 bases are TGTGCCAGCAGTTATAGCGGGAGGAAGGGGTACAATGAGCAGTTCTTC. Translating it yields CASSYSGRKGYNEQFF.

The chain carries TRBV6-1 and TRBJ1-4, with D perhaps matching TRBD1 (5 bases). Germline V gives CDR1 MNHNS, CDR2 SASEGT. V lost 0 bases to trimming and J lost 10 bases, with 9 bases between them. CDR3 length: 13 amino acids. The CDR3 here is CASSEARGGKLFF. CDR3 DNA sequence: TGTGCCAGCAGTGAAGCGCGGGGCGGAAAACTGTTTTTT.

The V and J genes are TRBV5-6 and TRBJ1-5; D is perhaps TRBD1 (5 bases). The CDR3 length is 14 residues. The germline V gene has CDR1 SGHDT and CDR2 YYEEEE. V was trimmed by 5 bases and J by 2 bases, leaving 11 bases between them. The chain's CDR3 is CASSLWTRNQPQHF. As DNA, the CDR3 is TGTGCCAGCAGTTTATGGACACGCAATCAGCCCCAGCATTTT. Using reference TRBV5-6 and TRBJ1-5 for the parts outside the CDR3, the full variable domain is DAGVTQSPTHLIKTRGQQVTLRCSPKSGHDTVSWYQQALGQGPQFIFQYYEEEERQRGNFPDRFSGHQFPNYSSELNVNALLLGDSALYLCASSLWTRNQPQHFGDGTRLSIL.

CDR3 sequence: CASSKDKDTYGYTF. CDR3 DNA sequence: TGTGCCAGCAGCAAAGATAAGGACACCTATGGCTACACCTTC. The J gene is TRBJ1-2, the V gene TRBV21-1; no DNA check was done on the table's D call, TRBD1. TRBV21-1 is a recognized pseudogene. CDR3 size: 14 residues.

V and J are TRBV10-3 and TRBJ2-7; 9 nucleotides line up with TRBD1. The CDR3 runs 13 residues. The trim removed 11 bases at V and 0 bases at J, leaving 5 bases unmatched. The germline CDR1 and CDR2 sequences are ENHRY and SYGVKD. The CDR3: CAVRDRDSYEQYF. CDR3 DNA sequence: TGTGCCGTCCGGGACAGGGACTCCTACGAGCAGTACTTC.

The J gene is TRBJ2-7, the V gene TRBV6-1; D gene uncertain. The CDR3 covers 13 residues. Germline V CDR1 and CDR2: MNHNS, SASEGT. Trimming took 0 bases from V and 2 from J, leaving 5 bases between them. The CDR3 loop reads CASSEAPTYEQYF. The DNA for the CDR3 is TGTGCCAGCAGTGAAGCTCCCACCTACGAGCAGTACTTC.

The chain carries TRBV7-2 and TRBJ1-2, with 9 bases that match TRBD1. Germline loops: CDR1 SGHTA, CDR2 FQGNSA. The CDR3 spans 14 residues. Trimming at V came to 3 bases and at J to 4 bases, leaving 3 bases not matched to a gene. The CDR3 spells CASSFTGGAYGYTF. CDR3 bases: TGTGCCAGCAGCTTTACAGGGGGCGCCTATGGCTACACCTTC.

The chain uses TRBV7-2 and TRBJ2-5; D remains unclear. There are 13 residues in the CDR3. Trimming left V 2 bases short and J 5 bases short, with 9 bases between. Germline V gene sequence: CDR1 SGHTA, CDR2 FQGNSA. CDR3 in DNA: TGTGCCAGCAGCTTAACTGCAGCGGAGACCCAGTACTTC. It specifies CASSLTAAETQYF.

V and J are TRBV28 and TRBJ2-7; no definite D call. This CDR3 is built from 15 residues. V was shortened by 5 bases and J by 0 bases, with 14 bases between the two germline ends. CDR1 is MDHEN, CDR2 SYDVKM, per germline. The CDR3 spells CASSKGSRSSYEQYF. The CDR3 DNA reads as TGTGCCAGCAGTAAGGGCTCGCGGTCCTCCTACGAGCAGTACTTC.

The chain joins TRBV5-4 to TRBJ2-5; 11 bases line up with TRBD1. This CDR3 comprises 15 residues. Germline trimming cut 4 bases from V and 5 bases from J; bases unmatched to any gene: 7. The germline V gene encodes CDR1 SGHNT and CDR2 YYREEE (reference sequence). This chain's CDR3 is CASSLTGTGGETQYF. CDR3 sequence (DNA): TGTGCCAGCAGCCTTACCGGGACAGGGGGGGAGACCCAGTACTTC.

A single count supports this clone. CDR3 in amino acids: CASSPAGSAYEQYF. CDR3 nucleotides: TGTGCCAGCTCACCGGCCGGGAGCGCCTACGAGCAGTACTTC. The chain is built from TRBV18 and TRBJ2-7, with a weak D call TRBD2 (6 bases). V was clipped by 3 bases and J by 2 bases, with 11 bases between them. This CDR3 region has 14 residues. From germline, CDR1 is KGHSH and CDR2 LQKENI.

This clone was picked up one time. V is TRBV4-1 and J is TRBJ2-1, with TRBD2 matching over 7 bases. The germline CDR1 and CDR2 sequences are MGHRA and YSYEKL. CDR3 length equals 14 residues. Losses at the gene ends were 4 bases for V and 7 bases for J; bases not matched to a gene: 7. DNA for the CDR3: TGCGCCAGCAGCCCGCTAGCGGTTGGTAATGAGCAGTTCTTC. Residues: CASSPLAVGNEQFF.

A single count supports this clone. This chain's CDR3 is CASSEWGQGTAFF. In nucleotides, the CDR3 is TGTGCCAGCAGTGAATGGGGACAGGGGACGGCTTTCTTT. The gene calls are TRBV6-1 and TRBJ1-1, with 10 positions matching TRBD1. With 2 bases clipped from V and 11 bases from J, the junction kept 5 bases outside the gene matches. The CDR3 contains 13 residues. CDR1 and CDR2 from the germline V gene are MNHNS and SASEGT.

The chain is built from TRBV6-1 and TRBJ1-1; D possibly corresponds to TRBD1 (5 bases). Germline values: CDR1 MNHNS, CDR2 SASEGT. The CDR3 is 14 residues long. V lost 9 bases to trimming and J lost 3 bases, with 17 bases between them. The CDR3 bases are TGTGCCAGTCAACGGGGGGAGGGTGACACTGAAGCTTTCTTT. Translated: CASQRGEGDTEAFF.

Only one count was recorded for this clone. The chain carries TRBV11-2 and TRBJ2-2; D call uncertain. Germline CDR1 is SGHAT and CDR2 is FQNNGV. This CDR3 has 16 residues. V lost 5 bases to trimming and J lost 4 bases, with 17 bases between them. The CDR3 reads CASSPLVGRATGELFF. The CDR3, as DNA: TGTGCCAGCAGCCCGCTAGTGGGAAGAGCCACCGGGGAGCTGTTTTTT.

This clone has just one count. J is TRBJ2-3 and V is TRBV10-3; 7 nucleotides align to TRBD2. Germline-derived CDR1 and CDR2 are ENHRY and SYGVKD. CDR3 length: 15 residues. Unmatched junction bases numbered 6, after V lost 5 bases and J lost 1 base. The CDR3 coding sequence is TGTGCCATCAGTACAGCGGGAAAGGGCACAGATACGCAGTATTTT. This translates into CAISTAGKGTDTQYF.

The rearrangement joins TRBV10-3 to TRBJ2-3, with D possibly matching TRBD2 (6 bases). V lost 0 bases, J lost 1 base, and 20 bases lay in between. The CDR3 has 19 residues. Looked up from germline, CDR1 is ENHRY and CDR2 is SYGVKD. CDR3 bases: TGTGCCATCAGTGAGTCGATCTGGAGAGGAGGGAAACGCACAGATACGCAGTATTTT. It codes for CAISESIWRGGKRTDTQYF.